This T cell receptor (beta chain) appears in the sequencing data of a study of blood T cell repertoires in COVID-19. Study-level background: The study drew acute and convalescent COVID-19 samples from the United States, Italy and Spain.

Trimming shortened V by 1 base and J by 4 bases, and 9 bases separated the two germline ends. CDR1 is MRHNA, CDR2 SNTAGT, per germline. There are 14 residues in the CDR3. Original processing methods: How many nucleated cells were present was estimated from reference gene primer amplification. TCRdb keeps only in-frame clones here, not all; method: immunoSEQ multiplex PCR. The DNA was the basis for D and trimming; V, J and clone size are from that table. The top ten clones hold under 5.5% of a sample with roughly 260,000 clones, around 82% of them seen once. The receptor's source is a woman over 75 with active or convalescent COVID-19. The sample taken for sequencing was peripheral blood. V is TRBV6-4 and J is TRBJ2-3, with a possible D match to TRBD2 (5 bases). CDR3 DNA sequence: TGTGCCAGCAGTGACTTTGTGGGAGCAGATACGCAGTATTTT. It specifies CASSDFVGADTQYF.